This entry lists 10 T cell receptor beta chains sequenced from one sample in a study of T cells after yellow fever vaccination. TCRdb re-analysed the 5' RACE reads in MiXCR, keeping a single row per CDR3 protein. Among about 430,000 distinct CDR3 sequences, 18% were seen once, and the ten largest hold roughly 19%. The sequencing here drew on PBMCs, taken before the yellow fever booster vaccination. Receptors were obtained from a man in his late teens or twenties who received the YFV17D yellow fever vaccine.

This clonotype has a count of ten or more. In nucleotides, the CDR3 is TGTGCCAGCAGTTTCAGGGGGCGGGGTCTTGTGAACACTGAAGCTTTCTTT. As protein: CASSFRGRGLVNTEAFF. This chain uses TRBV12-3 or TRBV12-4 with TRBJ1-1; 8 bases map to TRBD1. The CDR3 spans 17 residues. Trimming cost V 3 bases and J 0 bases; bases outside gene matches: 9.

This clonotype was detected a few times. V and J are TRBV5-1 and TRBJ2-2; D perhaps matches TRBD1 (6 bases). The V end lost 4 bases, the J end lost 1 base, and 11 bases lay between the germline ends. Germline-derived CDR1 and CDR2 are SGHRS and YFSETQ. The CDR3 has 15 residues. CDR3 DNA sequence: TGCGCCAGCAGCCTTCGGACAGAGAACACCGGGGAGCTGTTTTTT. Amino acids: CASSLRTENTGELFF.

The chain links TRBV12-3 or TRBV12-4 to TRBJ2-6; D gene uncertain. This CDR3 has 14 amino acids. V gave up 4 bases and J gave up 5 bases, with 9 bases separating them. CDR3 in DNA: TGTGCCAGCAGTTCAAAGGGCTGGGCCAACGTCCTGACTTTC. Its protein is CASSSKGWANVLTF.

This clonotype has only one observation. Here the CDR3 reads CASSSSGQGLNEQFF. The DNA for the CDR3 is TGTGCCAGCAGTTCATCGGGACAGGGATTAAATGAGCAGTTCTTC. The V and J genes are TRBV27 and TRBJ2-1; 9 bases are shared with TRBD1. The CDR3 sequence is 15 residues long. CDR1 and CDR2 (germline): MNHEY, SMNVEV (reference sequence). V trimming: 4 bases; J trimming: 7 bases; junction bases outside the gene matches: 8.

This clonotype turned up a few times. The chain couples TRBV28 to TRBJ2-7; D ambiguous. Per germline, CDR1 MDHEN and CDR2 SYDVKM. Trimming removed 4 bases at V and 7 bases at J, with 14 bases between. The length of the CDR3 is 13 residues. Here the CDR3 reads CASSSGPSREQYV. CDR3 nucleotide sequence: TGTGCCAGCAGTTCTGGGCCTTCTAGGGAGCAGTACGTC.

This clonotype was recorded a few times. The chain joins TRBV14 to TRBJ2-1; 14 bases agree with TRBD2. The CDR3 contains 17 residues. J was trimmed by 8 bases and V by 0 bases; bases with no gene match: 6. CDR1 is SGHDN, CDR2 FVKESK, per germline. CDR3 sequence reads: CASSQDVSGLAGDEQFF. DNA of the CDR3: TGTGCCAGCAGCCAAGATGTTTCGGGACTAGCGGGGGATGAGCAGTTCTTC.

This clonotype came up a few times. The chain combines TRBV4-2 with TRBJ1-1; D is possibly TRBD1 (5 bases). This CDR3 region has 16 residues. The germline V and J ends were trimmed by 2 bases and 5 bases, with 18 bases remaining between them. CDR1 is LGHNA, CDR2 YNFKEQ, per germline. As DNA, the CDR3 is TGTGCCAGCAGCCAATCTAGTGGCGGGGGTGGTACTGAAGCTTTCTTT. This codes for CASSQSSGGGGTEAFF.

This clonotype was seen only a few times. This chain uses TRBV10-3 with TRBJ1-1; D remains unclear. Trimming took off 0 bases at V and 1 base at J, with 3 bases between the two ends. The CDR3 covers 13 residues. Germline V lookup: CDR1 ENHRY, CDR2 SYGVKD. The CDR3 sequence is CAISESANTEAFF. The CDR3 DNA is TGTGCCATCAGTGAGTCGGCGAACACTGAAGCTTTCTTT.

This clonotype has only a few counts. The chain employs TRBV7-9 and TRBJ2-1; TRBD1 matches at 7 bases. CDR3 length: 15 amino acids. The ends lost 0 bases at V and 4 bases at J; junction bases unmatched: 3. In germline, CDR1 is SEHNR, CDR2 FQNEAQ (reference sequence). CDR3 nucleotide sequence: TGTGCCAGCAGCTTAGCGCGACAGGGTTACAATGAGCAGTTCTTC. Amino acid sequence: CASSLARQGYNEQFF. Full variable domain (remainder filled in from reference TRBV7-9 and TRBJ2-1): DTGVSQNPRHKITKRGQNVTFRCDPISEHNRLYWYRQTLGQGPEFLTYFQNEAQLEKSRLLSDRFSAERPKGSFSTLEIQRTEQGDSAMYLCASSLARQGYNEQFFGPGTRLTVL.

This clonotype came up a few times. In DNA, the CDR3 is TGTGCCACCAACCGAGCTAGGGGTACCGGGGAGCTGTTTTTT. Residues: CATNRARGTGELFF. The V and J genes are TRBV24-1 and TRBJ2-2; D is perhaps TRBD1 (5 bases). In germline, CDR1 is KGHDR, CDR2 SFDVKD. The ends were cut back, 8 bases at V and 5 bases at J, with 14 bases in the middle. The length of the CDR3 is 14 residues.